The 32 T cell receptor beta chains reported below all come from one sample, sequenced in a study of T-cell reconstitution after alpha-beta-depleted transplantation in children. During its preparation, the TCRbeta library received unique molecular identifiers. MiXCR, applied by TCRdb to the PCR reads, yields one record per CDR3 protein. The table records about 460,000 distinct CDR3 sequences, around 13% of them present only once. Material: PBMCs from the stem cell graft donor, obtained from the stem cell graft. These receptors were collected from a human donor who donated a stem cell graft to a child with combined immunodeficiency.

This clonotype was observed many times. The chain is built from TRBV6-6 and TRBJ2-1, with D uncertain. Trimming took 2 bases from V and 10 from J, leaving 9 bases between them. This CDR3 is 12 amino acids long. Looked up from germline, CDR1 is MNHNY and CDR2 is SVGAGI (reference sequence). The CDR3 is CASSYEITEQFF. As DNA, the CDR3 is TGTGCCAGCAGTTACGAAATTACGGAGCAGTTCTTC.

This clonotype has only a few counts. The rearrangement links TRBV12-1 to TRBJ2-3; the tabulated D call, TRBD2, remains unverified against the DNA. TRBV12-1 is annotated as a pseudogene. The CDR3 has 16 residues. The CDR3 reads CASSPTGTSGTDTQYF. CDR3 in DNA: TGTGCCAGCAGCCCGACCGGGACTAGCGGCACAGATACGCAGTATTTT.

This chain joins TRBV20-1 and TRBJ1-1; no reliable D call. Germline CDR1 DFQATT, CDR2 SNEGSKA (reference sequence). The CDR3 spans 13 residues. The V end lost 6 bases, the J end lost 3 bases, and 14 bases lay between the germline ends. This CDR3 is CSASTGVDTEAFF. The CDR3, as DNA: TGCAGTGCCTCGACGGGCGTGGACACTGAAGCTTTCTTT.

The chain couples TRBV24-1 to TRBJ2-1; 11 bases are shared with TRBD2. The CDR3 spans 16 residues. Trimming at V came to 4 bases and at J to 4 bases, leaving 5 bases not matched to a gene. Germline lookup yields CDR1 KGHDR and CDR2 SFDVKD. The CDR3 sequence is CATSDLGTSGYNEQFF. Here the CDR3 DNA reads TGTGCCACCAGTGACCTAGGGACTAGCGGATACAATGAGCAGTTCTTC.

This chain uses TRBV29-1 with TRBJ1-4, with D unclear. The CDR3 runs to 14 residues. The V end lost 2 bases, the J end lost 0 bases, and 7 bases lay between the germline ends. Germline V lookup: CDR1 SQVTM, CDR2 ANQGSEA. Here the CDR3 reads CSVEQDATNEKLFF. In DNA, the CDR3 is TGCAGCGTTGAACAGGACGCAACTAATGAAAAACTGTTTTTT.

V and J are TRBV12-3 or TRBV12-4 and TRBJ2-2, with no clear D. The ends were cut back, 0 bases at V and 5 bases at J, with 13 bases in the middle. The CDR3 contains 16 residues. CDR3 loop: CASSLASSRWTGELFF. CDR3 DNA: TGTGCCAGCAGTTTAGCTTCCAGTCGTTGGACCGGGGAGCTGTTTTTT.

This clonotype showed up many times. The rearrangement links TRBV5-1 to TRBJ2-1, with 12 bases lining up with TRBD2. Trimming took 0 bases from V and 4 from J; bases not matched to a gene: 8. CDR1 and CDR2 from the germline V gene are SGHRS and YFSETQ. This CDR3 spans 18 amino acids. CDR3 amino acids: CASSLVFRLAGVYNEQFF. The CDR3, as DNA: TGCGCCAGCAGCTTGGTGTTCCGACTAGCGGGGGTATACAATGAGCAGTTCTTC.

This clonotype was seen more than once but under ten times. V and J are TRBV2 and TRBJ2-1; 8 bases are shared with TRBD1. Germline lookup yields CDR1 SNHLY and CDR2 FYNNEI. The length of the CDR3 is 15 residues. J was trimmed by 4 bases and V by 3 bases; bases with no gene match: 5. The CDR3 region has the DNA TGTGCCAGCAGTGATCCAGGGGGCGAGTACAATGAGCAGTTCTTC. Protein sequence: CASSDPGGEYNEQFF.

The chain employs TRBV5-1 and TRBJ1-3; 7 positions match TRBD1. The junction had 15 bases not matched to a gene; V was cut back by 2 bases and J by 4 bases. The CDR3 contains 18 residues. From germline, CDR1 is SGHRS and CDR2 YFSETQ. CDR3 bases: TGCGCCAGCAGCTTTCTATCCCCTCAGGGGGTGCCCGGAAACACCATATATTTT. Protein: CASSFLSPQGVPGNTIYF.

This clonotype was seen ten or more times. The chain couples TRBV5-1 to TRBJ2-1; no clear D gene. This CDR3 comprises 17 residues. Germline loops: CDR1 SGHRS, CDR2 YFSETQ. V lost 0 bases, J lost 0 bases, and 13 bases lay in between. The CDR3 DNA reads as TGCGCCAGCAGCTTGGAAGGTGCTCTTAGCTCCTACAATGAGCAGTTCTTC. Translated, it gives CASSLEGALSSYNEQFF.

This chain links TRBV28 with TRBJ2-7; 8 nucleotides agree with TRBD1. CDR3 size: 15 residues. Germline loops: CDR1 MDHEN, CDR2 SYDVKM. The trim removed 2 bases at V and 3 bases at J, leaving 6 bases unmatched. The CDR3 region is CASSLRGTGIYEQYF. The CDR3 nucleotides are TGTGCCAGCAGTTTACGCGGGACAGGCATCTACGAGCAGTACTTC.

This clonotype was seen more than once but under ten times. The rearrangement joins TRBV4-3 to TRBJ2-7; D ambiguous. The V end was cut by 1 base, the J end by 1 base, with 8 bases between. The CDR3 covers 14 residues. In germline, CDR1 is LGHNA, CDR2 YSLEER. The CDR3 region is CASSQGVLSYEQYF. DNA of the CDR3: TGCGCCAGCAGCCAAGGTGTACTTTCCTACGAGCAGTACTTC.

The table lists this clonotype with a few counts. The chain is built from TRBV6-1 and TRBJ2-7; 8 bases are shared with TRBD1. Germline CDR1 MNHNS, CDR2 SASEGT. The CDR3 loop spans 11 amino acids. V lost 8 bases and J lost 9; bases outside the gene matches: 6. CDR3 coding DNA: TGTGCCAGCCGGACAGGGAATGTGCAGTACTTC. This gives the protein CASRTGNVQYF.

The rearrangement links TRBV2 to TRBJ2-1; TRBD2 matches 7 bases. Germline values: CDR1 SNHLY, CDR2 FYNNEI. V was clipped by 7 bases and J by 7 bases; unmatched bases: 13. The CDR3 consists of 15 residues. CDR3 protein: CASNRRGLRGNEQFF. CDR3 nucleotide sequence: TGTGCCAGCAATAGGAGGGGACTACGGGGGAATGAGCAGTTCTTC.

CDR3 in DNA: TGCGCCAGCAGCCACACAGACAGGGAAACCGGGGAGCTGTTTTTT. Its protein product is CASSHTDRETGELFF. The J gene is TRBJ2-2, the V gene TRBV4-3; TRBD1 aligns across 7 bases. With 3 bases clipped from V and 5 bases from J, the junction kept 6 bases outside the gene matches. The length of the CDR3 is 15 residues. Germline V gene sequence: CDR1 LGHNA, CDR2 YSLEER.

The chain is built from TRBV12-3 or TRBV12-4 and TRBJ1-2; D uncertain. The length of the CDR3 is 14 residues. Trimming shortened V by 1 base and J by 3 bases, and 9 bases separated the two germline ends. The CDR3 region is CASSLELRDYGYTF. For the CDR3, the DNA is TGTGCCAGCAGTTTAGAACTCCGGGACTATGGCTACACCTTC.

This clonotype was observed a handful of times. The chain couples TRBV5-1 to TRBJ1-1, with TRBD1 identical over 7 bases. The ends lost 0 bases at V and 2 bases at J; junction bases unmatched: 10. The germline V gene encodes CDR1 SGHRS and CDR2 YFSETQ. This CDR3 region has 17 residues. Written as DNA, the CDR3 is TGCGCCAGCAGCTTGGGCCTAGAGGGGGCCCTAAACACTGAAGCTTTCTTT. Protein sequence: CASSLGLEGALNTEAFF.

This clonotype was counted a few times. CDR3 amino acids: CASSPTGSPEGYEQFF. The CDR3 DNA is TGTGCCAGCAGCCCCACTGGCTCTCCCGAGGGTTATGAGCAGTTCTTC. The genes are TRBV3-1 and TRBJ2-1; tentatively, D is TRBD2 (5 bases). The V end was cut by 4 bases, the J end by 8 bases, with 21 bases between. The CDR3 has 16 residues. The germline V gene encodes CDR1 LGHDT and CDR2 YNNKEL (reference sequence).

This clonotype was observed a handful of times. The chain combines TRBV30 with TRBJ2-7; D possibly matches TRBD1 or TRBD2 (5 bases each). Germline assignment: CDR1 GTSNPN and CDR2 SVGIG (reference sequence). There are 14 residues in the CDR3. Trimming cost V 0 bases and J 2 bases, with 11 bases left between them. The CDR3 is CAWSVLVGAYEQYF. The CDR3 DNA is TGTGCCTGGAGTGTACTGGTGGGGGCCTACGAGCAGTACTTC.

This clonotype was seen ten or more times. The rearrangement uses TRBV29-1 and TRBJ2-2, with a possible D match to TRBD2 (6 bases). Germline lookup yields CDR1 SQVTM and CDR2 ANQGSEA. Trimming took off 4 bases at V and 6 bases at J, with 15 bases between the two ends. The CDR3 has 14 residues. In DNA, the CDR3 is TGCAGCGTTGGGGGACTCCAAGCTGCCGGGGAGCTGTTTTTT. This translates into CSVGGLQAAGELFF.

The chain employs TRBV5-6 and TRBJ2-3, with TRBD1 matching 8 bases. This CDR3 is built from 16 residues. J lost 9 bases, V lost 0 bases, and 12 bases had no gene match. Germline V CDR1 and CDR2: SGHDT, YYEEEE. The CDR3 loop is CASSLGWTGIKGTQYF. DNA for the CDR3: TGTGCCAGCAGCTTGGGGTGGACAGGGATAAAGGGGACGCAGTATTTT.

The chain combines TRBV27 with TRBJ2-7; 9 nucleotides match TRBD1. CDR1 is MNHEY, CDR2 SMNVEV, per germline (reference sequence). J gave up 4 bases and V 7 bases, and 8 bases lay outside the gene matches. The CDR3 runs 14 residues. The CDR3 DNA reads TGTGCCAGCAAACCGGGACAGGGTCGGTACGAGCAGTACTTC. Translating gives CASKPGQGRYEQYF.

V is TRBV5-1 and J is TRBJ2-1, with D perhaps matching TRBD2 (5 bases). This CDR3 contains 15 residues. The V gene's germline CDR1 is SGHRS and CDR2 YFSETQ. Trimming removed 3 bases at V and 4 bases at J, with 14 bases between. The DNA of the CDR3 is TGCGCCAGCAGCTGGAAACTAGACCGATACAATGAGCAGTTCTTC. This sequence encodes CASSWKLDRYNEQFF.

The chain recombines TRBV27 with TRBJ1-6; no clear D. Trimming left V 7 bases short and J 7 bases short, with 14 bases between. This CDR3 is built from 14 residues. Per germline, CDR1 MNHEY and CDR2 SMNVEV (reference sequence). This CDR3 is CASTLGVGNSPLHF. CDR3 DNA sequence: TGTGCCAGCACACTGGGAGTTGGGAATTCACCCCTCCACTTT.

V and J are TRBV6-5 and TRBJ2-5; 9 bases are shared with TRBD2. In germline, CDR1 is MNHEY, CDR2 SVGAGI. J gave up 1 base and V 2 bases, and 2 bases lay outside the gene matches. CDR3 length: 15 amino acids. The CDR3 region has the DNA TGTGCCAGCAGTTACGCACTAGCGGGCCAAGAGACCCAGTACTTC. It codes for CASSYALAGQETQYF.

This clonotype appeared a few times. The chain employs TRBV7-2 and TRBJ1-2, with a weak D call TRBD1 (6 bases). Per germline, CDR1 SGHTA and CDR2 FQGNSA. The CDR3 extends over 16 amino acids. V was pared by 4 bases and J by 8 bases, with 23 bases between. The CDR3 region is CASSYAGVSGVKGYTF. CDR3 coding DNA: TGTGCCAGCAGCTACGCAGGGGTGTCAGGGGTCAAGGGCTACACCTTC.

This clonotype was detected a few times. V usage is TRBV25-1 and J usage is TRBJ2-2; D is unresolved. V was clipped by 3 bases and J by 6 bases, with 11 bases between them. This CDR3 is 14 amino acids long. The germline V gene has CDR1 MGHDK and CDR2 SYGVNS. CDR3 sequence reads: CASSDPYGAGELFF. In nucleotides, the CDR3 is TGTGCCAGCAGTGATCCCTATGGTGCCGGGGAGCTGTTTTTT.

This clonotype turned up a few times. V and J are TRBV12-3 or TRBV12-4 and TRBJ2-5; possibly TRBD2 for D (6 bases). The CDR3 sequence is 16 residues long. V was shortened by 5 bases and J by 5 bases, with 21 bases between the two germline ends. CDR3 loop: CASSEPGDWVAETQYF. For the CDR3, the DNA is TGTGCCAGCAGTGAACCGGGGGACTGGGTGGCCGAGACCCAGTACTTC.

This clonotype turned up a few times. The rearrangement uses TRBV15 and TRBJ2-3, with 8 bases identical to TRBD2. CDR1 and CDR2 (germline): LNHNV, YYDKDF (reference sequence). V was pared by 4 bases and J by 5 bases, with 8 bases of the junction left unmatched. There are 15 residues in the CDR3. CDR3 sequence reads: CATSTEGRGVDTQYF. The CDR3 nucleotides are TGTGCCACCAGCACCGAGGGGCGGGGGGTAGATACGCAGTATTTT.

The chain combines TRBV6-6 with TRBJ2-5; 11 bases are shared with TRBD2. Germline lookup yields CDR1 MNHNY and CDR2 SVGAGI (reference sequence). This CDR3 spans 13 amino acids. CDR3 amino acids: CATSGGAGETQYF. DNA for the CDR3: TGTGCAACTAGCGGGGGAGCCGGAGAGACCCAGTACTTC.

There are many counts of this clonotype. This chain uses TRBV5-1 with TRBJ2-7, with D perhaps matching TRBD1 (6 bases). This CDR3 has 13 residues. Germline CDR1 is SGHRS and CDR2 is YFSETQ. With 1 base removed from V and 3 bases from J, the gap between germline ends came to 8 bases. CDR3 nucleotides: TGCGCCAGCAGCTTGAGGACAGACTACGAGCAGTACTTC. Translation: CASSLRTDYEQYF.

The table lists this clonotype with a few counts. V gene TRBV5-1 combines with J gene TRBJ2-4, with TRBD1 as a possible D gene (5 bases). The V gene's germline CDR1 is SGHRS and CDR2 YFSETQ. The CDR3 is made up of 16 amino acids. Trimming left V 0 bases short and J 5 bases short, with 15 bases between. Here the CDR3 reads CASSLGWADSENIQYF. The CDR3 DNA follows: TGCGCCAGCAGCTTGGGTTGGGCAGACAGTGAAAACATTCAGTACTTC.